This is a list of T cell receptor beta chains from one sample in a study of T cells in localized non-small cell lung cancer. Clones were sequenced by immunoSEQ multiplex PCR, and TCRdb holds only the in-frame ones, with some missing. In the table there are 25,000 to 35,000 clones, about 80% of which are singletons. Sequencing used peripheral blood, obtained before any cancer treatment. All receptors derive from a male donor at least 60 years old with stage III squamous cell lung carcinoma. The CDR3 runs from the conserved cysteine through the conserved F or W. D genes are given only for firm matches. Rows give clone size only sometimes, using once, few, many, or a class for an expanded clone.

CDR3 DNA: TGTGCCAGCAGCCGAGGACAGGGCCGGTACGAGCAGTACTTC
CDR3 protein: CASSRGQGRYEQYF
J gene: TRBJ2-7
clone size: few
D gene: TRBD1
V gene: TRBV6-6

CDR3 DNA: TGTGCCTGGACCCCGGGACAGGGATTTACTGAAGCTTTCTTT
CDR3 protein: CAWTPGQGFTEAFF
J gene: TRBJ1-1
clone size: -
D gene: TRBD1
V gene: TRBV30

CDR3 DNA: TGTGCCAGCAGCAAAAAAGGCCTAAAATCCACCTCTGGGGCCAACGTCCTGACTTTC
CDR3 protein: CASSKKGLKSTSGANVLTF
J gene: TRBJ2-6
clone size: -
D gene: -
V gene: TRBV21-1

CDR3 DNA: TGTGCCAGCAGCCCCCAGGAGTATAACACCGGGGAGCTGTTTTTT
CDR3 protein: CASSPQEYNTGELFF
J gene: TRBJ2-2
clone size: -
D gene: -
V gene: TRBV11-2

CDR3 DNA: TGTGCCAGTAGTATATCTCAGGACTACAATGAGCAGTTCTTC
CDR3 protein: CASSISQDYNEQFF
J gene: TRBJ2-1
clone size: -
D gene: -
V gene: TRBV19

CDR3 DNA: TGCGCCAGCAGGCGACTAGCGAGCACAGATACGCAGTATTTT
CDR3 protein: CASRRLASTDTQYF
J gene: TRBJ2-3
clone size: -
D gene: TRBD2
V gene: TRBV10-2

CDR3 DNA: TGTACCTGTAGTACGGGACCGCGAAGCTCCTACGAGCAGTACTTC
CDR3 protein: CTCSTGPRSSYEQYF
J gene: TRBJ2-7
clone size: few
D gene: -
V gene: TRBV6-1

CDR3 DNA: TGTGCCAGCAGTTACTCGCTAGAAGCTTTCTTT
CDR3 protein: CASSYSLEAFF
J gene: TRBJ1-1
clone size: -
D gene: -
V gene: TRBV6-6

CDR3 DNA: TGTGCCAGCAGCGGGGGCAATCAGCCCCAGCATTTT
CDR3 protein: CASSGGNQPQHF
J gene: TRBJ1-5
clone size: few
D gene: -
V gene: TRBV6-6

CDR3 DNA: TGTGCCAGCAGCTTAGGGAGAAGCGGGGGGTACCAAGAGACCCAGTACTTC
CDR3 protein: CASSLGRSGGYQETQYF
J gene: TRBJ2-5
clone size: -
D gene: TRBD2
V gene: TRBV7-6

CDR3 DNA: TGTGCCAGCAGTGAAGACAGCCCCTACGAGCAGTACTTC
CDR3 protein: CASSEDSPYEQYF
J gene: TRBJ2-7
clone size: -
D gene: -
V gene: TRBV2

CDR3 DNA: TGTGCCTGGAGTAAGGGGGTTACGGGCTACACCTTC
CDR3 protein: CAWSKGVTGYTF
J gene: TRBJ1-2
clone size: -
D gene: -
V gene: TRBV30

CDR3 DNA: TGTGCCAGTCAACCGGGACAGATCCTTGGCGAGCAGTACTTC
CDR3 protein: CASQPGQILGEQYF
J gene: TRBJ2-7
clone size: -
D gene: TRBD1
V gene: TRBV19

CDR3 DNA: TGTGCCAGCAGCCGCGGGGCTGATGAAAAACTGTTTTTT
CDR3 protein: CASSRGADEKLFF
J gene: TRBJ1-4
clone size: -
D gene: -
V gene: TRBV5-6

CDR3 DNA: TGCGCCAGCAGCACGGGAGAAACTAGCTCCGGCTACACCTTC
CDR3 protein: CASSTGETSSGYTF
J gene: TRBJ1-2
clone size: -
D gene: -
V gene: TRBV5-1

CDR3 DNA: TGCAGCGTCGAGGCGGGGCCGTATGGCTACACCTTC
CDR3 protein: CSVEAGPYGYTF
J gene: TRBJ1-2
clone size: -
D gene: -
V gene: TRBV29-1

CDR3 DNA: TGTGCCAGCAGTTACGTGGGGACCCAGTACTTC
CDR3 protein: CASSYVGTQYF
J gene: TRBJ2-5
clone size: -
D gene: -
V gene: TRBV6-5

CDR3 DNA: TGTGCCAGCAGTTTGGGGTACTATGGCTACACCTTC
CDR3 protein: CASSLGYYGYTF
J gene: TRBJ1-2
clone size: -
D gene: -
V gene: TRBV28

CDR3 DNA: TGTGCCAGCAGCCTCAGGGGGGAGAGCAATCAGCCCCAGCATTTT
CDR3 protein: CASSLRGESNQPQHF
J gene: TRBJ1-5
clone size: -
D gene: TRBD1
V gene: TRBV9